The TCR beta chain described here comes from a study of shared clonotypes between healthy human individuals. The CDR3 length is 14 residues. V was clipped by 7 bases and J by 0 bases, with 11 bases between them. The V gene's germline CDR1 is SGHRS and CDR2 YFSETQ. This clone came up once. The method was immunoSEQ multiplex PCR; TCRdb's version includes in-frame clones alone and lacks a portion of them. The top ten clones hold approximately 0.38% of a sample with 1,400,000 or so clones, around 98.5% of them seen once. This clonotype was sampled from a man aged 25-45 years in good health. What was sequenced was naive CD4+ T cells sorted from blood. Subset of the sample: CD45RA+ positively selected. The chain carries TRBV5-1 and TRBJ1-3; D is unresolved. The CDR3 bases are TGCGCCAGCGCTCTGCGCGGCTCTGGAAACACCATATATTTT. This codes for CASALRGSGNTIYF.